This T cell receptor (beta chain) was observed in a study of shared clonotypes between healthy human individuals. CDR3 length equals 17 residues. J lost 0 bases, V lost 4 bases, and 10 bases had no gene match. Germline CDR1 LGHNA, CDR2 YNFKEQ. This clone was observed a handful of times. Assay runs were performed at deep level. Template amounts of about 270 ng DNA, around 31,000 T cell genomes, were employed in unsorted PBMC replicate PCRs. Some clones are missing from TCRdb's copy, which holds only in-frame ones; the method was immunoSEQ multiplex PCR. Seen here are approximately 470,000 clones, around 85% observed once, and the top ten hold roughly 13%.

The V call is TRBV4-2, the J call TRBJ2-3, with TRBD2 matching 7 bases. The sample consisted of PBMCs. The clonotype originates from a woman aged 40-49 years in good health. Some clones in this sample may be carry-over from other donors' samples. CDR3 nucleotides: TGTGCCAGCAGCCTAGGTATTGGCGGGGGTAGCACAGATACGCAGTATTTT. Amino acid sequence: CASSLGIGGGSTDTQYF.